Each of the 27 T cell receptor beta chains below was sequenced from the same sample in a study of blood T cell repertoires in COVID-19. Here immunoSEQ multiplex PCR was the method, and the copy in TCRdb shows in-frame clones only, minus some. The data hold approximately 75,000 clones, with around 84% observed a single time. The sequenced material came from peripheral blood. The receptors originated from an elderly woman with acute or convalescent COVID-19.

In this sample, this clone turned up once. The V and J genes are TRBV3-1 (or the pseudogene TRBV3-2) and TRBJ1-4; 10 positions match TRBD1. V gave up 3 bases and J gave up 8 bases; unmatched junction bases: 6. CDR1 is LGHDT, CDR2 YNNKEL, per germline (reference sequence). The CDR3 is 15 amino acids. As DNA, the CDR3 is TGTGCCAGCAGCCACCATGACAGGGGGCGGGAAAAACTGTTTTTT. Translated, it gives CASSHHDRGREKLFF.

This clone was recorded only once. The J gene is TRBJ2-2, the V gene TRBV9; 13 positions match TRBD2. The V gene's germline CDR1 is SGDLS and CDR2 YYNGEE. The J segment lost 6 bases and the V segment lost 3 bases, leaving 8 bases of the junction unmatched. This CDR3 is 17 amino acids long. Here the CDR3 reads CASSGGRLAGGPGELFF. CDR3 DNA: TGTGCCAGCAGCGGAGGCCGACTAGCGGGGGGACCCGGGGAGCTGTTTTTT.

V usage is TRBV15 and J usage is TRBJ1-2, with a possible D match to TRBD1 (5 bases). The CDR3 totals 16 residues. Trimming stripped 1 base from V and 8 bases from J, with 20 bases between. Per germline, CDR1 LNHNV and CDR2 YYDKDF (reference sequence). CDR3: CATSRGFGTLLVGYTF. The CDR3 DNA sequence: TGTGCCACCAGCAGAGGGTTCGGGACTCTTTTAGTGGGCTACACCTTC.

Worth noting for this clone: Other DNA sequences within the sample encode an identical CDR3. This chain uses TRBV29-1 with TRBJ2-1; 12 bases are a match to TRBD2. Germline V gene data show CDR1 as SQVTM and CDR2 as ANQGSEA. V was pared by 5 bases and J by 4 bases, with 0 bases of the junction left unmatched. The CDR3 is 13 amino acids. CDR3 region: CSVTSGGYNEQFF. CDR3 DNA sequence: TGCAGCGTTACTAGCGGGGGGTACAATGAGCAGTTCTTC.

Only a few counts were recorded for this clone. The CDR3 nucleotides read TGTGCCAGCAGTTACTTGGCCGGGACGGGGGGTAGCGGTTGGGTGGAGACCCAGTACTTC. This encodes CASSYLAGTGGSGWVETQYF. V gene TRBV6-2 or TRBV6-3 combines with J gene TRBJ2-5; 7 bases line up with TRBD2. The germline V gene encodes CDR1 MNHEY and CDR2 SVGEGT. This CDR3 has 20 residues. The J segment lost 5 bases and the V segment lost 1 base, leaving 22 bases of the junction unmatched.

The rearrangement joins TRBV18 to TRBJ1-2, with 11 nucleotides matching TRBD1. Germline loops: CDR1 KGHSH, CDR2 LQKENI. Trimming took 3 bases from V and 3 from J; bases not matched to a gene: 9. This CDR3 comprises 17 residues. This CDR3 is CASSPQDRGRFDYGYTF. The CDR3 DNA is TGTGCCAGCTCACCCCAGGACAGGGGGCGGTTTGACTATGGCTACACCTTC.

The chain is built from TRBV5-6 and TRBJ2-7; 8 nucleotides align to TRBD2. From germline, CDR1 is SGHDT and CDR2 YYEEEE. The ends lost 1 base at V and 6 bases at J; junction bases unmatched: 6. The CDR3 consists of 14 residues. The CDR3 DNA sequence: TGTGCCAGCAGCTTGCGGGGGGGGCCTCGCGAGCAGTACTTC. Translation gives CASSLRGGPREQYF.

V usage is TRBV19 and J usage is TRBJ1-5, with unresolved D. Trimming removed 1 base at V and 7 bases at J, with 8 bases between. This CDR3 is built from 13 residues. Germline V gives CDR1 LNHDA, CDR2 SQIVND (reference sequence). CDR3 protein: CASSIVWAQPQHF. Here the CDR3 DNA reads TGTGCCAGTAGTATAGTTTGGGCGCAGCCCCAGCATTTT.

The chain employs TRBV5-8 and TRBJ2-5; 9 bases align to TRBD2. Germline trimming cut 5 bases from V and 4 bases from J; bases unmatched to any gene: 9. From germline, CDR1 is SGHTS and CDR2 YDEGEE. The CDR3 covers 15 residues. The CDR3 loop reads CASRDGTSWSETQYF. The CDR3 DNA reads TGTGCCAGCAGGGATGGGACTAGCTGGTCAGAGACCCAGTACTTC.

The rearrangement links TRBV7-3 to TRBJ2-1; 8 bases align to TRBD2. The CDR3 has 14 residues. Germline-derived CDR1 and CDR2 are SGHTA and FQGTGA. Trimming removed 5 bases from V and 5 bases from J; junction bases left unmatched: 5. DNA for the CDR3: TGTGCCAGCAGCAACCGCGGGGGGAACAATGAGCAGTTCTTC. Its translation is CASSNRGGNNEQFF.

The rearrangement uses TRBV7-9 and TRBJ1-3; D not certain. The germline gives CDR1 SEHNR, CDR2 FQNEAQ (reference sequence). Between the trimmed V and J ends, which lost 1 base and 0 bases, there was a span of 4 bases. This CDR3 comprises 14 residues. The CDR3 spells CASSLDISGNTIYF. As DNA, the CDR3 is TGTGCCAGCAGCTTAGATATCTCTGGAAACACCATATATTTT.

The V and J genes are TRBV30 and TRBJ1-6; 7 bases line up with TRBD1. Germline trimming cut 0 bases from V and 9 bases from J; bases unmatched to any gene: 11. This CDR3 spans 16 amino acids. Germline lookup yields CDR1 GTSNPN and CDR2 SVGIG (reference sequence). The CDR3 nucleotides are TGTGCCTGGAGTGTCCCTCGGACAGGTTTGGGTTCACCCCTCCACTTT. This translates into CAWSVPRTGLGSPLHF.

The chain recombines TRBV11-2 with TRBJ2-1; 9 bases map to TRBD2. From germline, CDR1 is SGHAT and CDR2 FQNNGV. Trimming took 5 bases from V and 3 from J; bases not matched to a gene: 5. The CDR3 runs to 15 residues. The DNA of the CDR3 is TGTGCCAGCAGCCGCGGACTAGCGTTCTACAATGAGCAGTTCTTC. Translating it yields CASSRGLAFYNEQFF.

J is TRBJ2-2 and V is TRBV2; TRBD2 matches 8 bases. Germline CDR1 and CDR2: SNHLY and FYNNEI. J gave up 0 bases and V 6 bases, and 3 bases lay outside the gene matches. The CDR3 length is 15 residues. The CDR3 sequence is CASRSGGANTGELFF. The CDR3 DNA is TGTGCCAGCAGATCGGGAGGGGCGAACACCGGGGAGCTGTTTTTT.

The rearrangement joins TRBV19 to TRBJ2-7, with D maybe TRBD1 (5 bases). CDR1 is LNHDA, CDR2 SQIVND, per germline (reference sequence). The CDR3 is 18 amino acids. V was pared by 6 bases and J by 5 bases, with 29 bases between. CDR3 coding DNA: TGTGCCAGTAGCAGTATGTGGGTCAAGGGGTCCGACTCGGACGAGCAGTACTTC. It specifies CASSSMWVKGSDSDEQYF.

CDR3 amino acids: CASSSDGQGDNEQFF. The CDR3 DNA follows: TGTGCCAGCAGCTCGGATGGACAGGGGGACAATGAGCAGTTCTTC. V is TRBV7-8 and J is TRBJ2-1; TRBD1 matches 10 bases. The CDR3 is made up of 15 amino acids. J was trimmed by 5 bases and V by 4 bases; bases with no gene match: 5. Germline V gene sequence: CDR1 SGHVS, CDR2 FQNEAQ.

This chain connects TRBV9 to TRBJ2-5; the D is unclear. CDR3 size: 15 residues. V lost 0 bases and J lost 3, with 12 bases in between. Germline CDR1 SGDLS, CDR2 YYNGEE. This CDR3 is CASSVVTLPEETQYF. Written as DNA, the CDR3 is TGTGCCAGCAGCGTAGTGACTCTTCCTGAAGAGACCCAGTACTTC.

The sample holds one count of this clone. The rearrangement links TRBV18 to TRBJ2-3; 9 bases align to TRBD1. Germline values: CDR1 KGHSH, CDR2 LQKENI. Germline trimming cut 5 bases from V and 6 bases from J; bases unmatched to any gene: 6. The CDR3 sequence is 14 residues long. CDR3 in amino acids: CASSKQGAGDTQYF. The CDR3 DNA reads TGTGCCAGCTCAAAACAGGGGGCAGGGGATACGCAGTATTTT.

V and J are TRBV12-3 or TRBV12-4 and TRBJ1-5, with D tentatively TRBD1 (5 bases). The CDR3 consists of 13 residues. V lost 7 bases and J lost 5, with 12 bases in between. This chain's CDR3 is CASNGARYQPQHF. The CDR3 bases are TGTGCCAGCAATGGGGCCAGATATCAGCCCCAGCATTTT.

The J gene is TRBJ1-5, the V gene TRBV6-5; perhaps TRBD1 as D (6 bases). Trimming pared 7 bases from V and 3 bases from J, leaving 16 bases between. Germline V gene sequence: CDR1 MNHEY, CDR2 SVGAGI. The CDR3 contains 15 residues. The CDR3 DNA sequence: TGTGCCAGCAATGGTTGGGGGCCGACCAATCAGCCCCAGCATTTT. Translated: CASNGWGPTNQPQHF.

This chain links TRBV6-5 with TRBJ1-1; 8 bases line up with TRBD1. CDR1 is MNHEY, CDR2 SVGAGI, per germline. CDR3 length: 14 amino acids. V was clipped by 4 bases and J by 3 bases; unmatched bases: 4. The CDR3 is CASSLLQGDTEAFF. DNA of the CDR3: TGTGCCAGCAGTTTACTACAGGGGGACACTGAAGCTTTCTTT.

This clone showed up just a few times. The chain carries TRBV9 and TRBJ2-2, with 11 bases that match TRBD1. J lost 4 bases, V lost 7 bases, and 6 bases had no gene match. The CDR3 is 15 residues long. Germline CDR1 is SGDLS and CDR2 is YYNGEE. CDR3: CASDPGQGGTGELFF. The CDR3 DNA reads as TGTGCCAGCGACCCGGGACAGGGGGGCACCGGGGAGCTGTTTTTT.

The chain combines TRBV7-9 with TRBJ1-2; no firm D call. Germline V lookup: CDR1 SEHNR, CDR2 FQNEAQ (reference sequence). The CDR3 runs 13 residues. Trimming took off 5 bases at V and 3 bases at J, with 10 bases between the two ends. Here the CDR3 reads CASSRDTYYGYTF. DNA of the CDR3: TGTGCCAGCAGCAGAGACACCTACTATGGCTACACCTTC.

This chain links TRBV18 with TRBJ1-5, with 8 nucleotides matching TRBD1. Germline CDR1 KGHSH, CDR2 LQKENI. This CDR3 is built from 14 residues. With V trimmed by 5 bases and J by 6 bases, 6 bases remained unmatched. The DNA of the CDR3 is TGTGCCAGCTCAGAGGACAGGGTTGGTCAGCCCCAGCATTTT. Its protein product is CASSEDRVGQPQHF.

The CDR3 DNA sequence: TGTGCCAGCAGCGGACAGCCTAATGAAAAACTGTTTTTT. Residues: CASSGQPNEKLFF. The V and J genes are TRBV7-9 and TRBJ1-4, with D perhaps TRBD1 (6 bases). With 5 bases removed from V and 3 bases from J, the gap between germline ends came to 7 bases. CDR1 is SEHNR, CDR2 FQNEAQ, per germline (reference sequence). The CDR3 totals 13 residues.

V is TRBV7-8 and J is TRBJ1-2; no clear D gene. The CDR3 is 14 residues long. In germline, CDR1 is SGHVS, CDR2 FQNEAQ. V shed 5 bases and J shed 0 bases, with 10 bases lying between them. The CDR3 here is CASSPTRTNYGYTF. DNA of the CDR3: TGTGCCAGCAGCCCCACGAGAACTAACTATGGCTACACCTTC.

J is TRBJ2-5 and V is TRBV5-1; 9 bases line up with TRBD1. J gave up 5 bases and V 0 bases, and 11 bases lay outside the gene matches. CDR1 SGHRS and CDR2 YFSETQ come from the germline V gene. The CDR3 spans 17 residues. The CDR3 DNA is TGCGCCAGCAGCTTGGGGGGGACAGGGCCTATGCAGGAGACCCAGTACTTC. Translated: CASSLGGTGPMQETQYF.